These T cell receptor beta chains were read from a single sample in a study of blood T cell repertoires in COVID-19. Generated by immunoSEQ multiplex PCR, the TCRdb table keeps only in-frame clones and is missing some. The profile shows some 94,000 clones, around nine tenths of them singletons. The sample consisted of peripheral blood. The source of these receptors is a human donor in a cohort sampled during active COVID-19. The CDR3 runs from the conserved cysteine through the conserved F or W. Each record gives: CDR3 protein, CDR3 DNA, clone size, D gene, J gene, CDR3 length, V gene. The D gene is left open where the match is weak. Some rows have no size entry. The others give once, few or many, or a class for an expanded clone.

CDR3 protein: CASSISLWSLPVGTDTQYF
CDR3 DNA: TGTGCCAGTAGTATAAGTCTGTGGAGTCTTCCAGTTGGGACAGATACGCAGTATTTT
clone size: -
D gene: -
J gene: TRBJ2-3
CDR3 length: 19
V gene: TRBV19

CDR3 protein: CASKPLAGGVDEQFF
CDR3 DNA: TGTGCCAGCAAACCTCTAGCGGGGGGTGTGGATGAGCAGTTCTTC
clone size: -
D gene: TRBD2
J gene: TRBJ2-1
CDR3 length: 15
V gene: TRBV6-6

CDR3 protein: CASSSTEGAGDTQYF
CDR3 DNA: TGTGCCAGCAGCTCCACGGAGGGGGCCGGAGATACGCAGTATTTT
clone size: -
D gene: -
J gene: TRBJ2-3
CDR3 length: 15
V gene: TRBV7-9

CDR3 protein: CASSLASRIHYEQYF
CDR3 DNA: TGTGCCAGCAGCTTGGCGTCCAGGATCCACTACGAGCAGTACTTC
clone size: -
D gene: -
J gene: TRBJ2-7
CDR3 length: 15
V gene: TRBV5-5

CDR3 protein: CASSSGSGYDNEQFF
CDR3 DNA: TGTGCCAGCAGTTCCGGGAGCGGATACGACAATGAGCAGTTCTTC
clone size: -
D gene: -
J gene: TRBJ2-1
CDR3 length: 15
V gene: TRBV6-6

CDR3 protein: CASSLSEGTLAGNTIYF
CDR3 DNA: TGTGCCAGCAGCCTGTCCGAGGGGACACTAGCTGGAAACACCATATATTTT
clone size: -
D gene: -
J gene: TRBJ1-3
CDR3 length: 17
V gene: TRBV9

CDR3 protein: CASSHRGPDNSPLHF
CDR3 DNA: TGTGCCAGCAGCCACAGGGGTCCGGATAATTCACCCCTCCACTTT
clone size: -
D gene: -
J gene: TRBJ1-6
CDR3 length: 15
V gene: TRBV3-1/TRBV3-2

CDR3 protein: CASSPHYTSTDTQYF
CDR3 DNA: TGTGCCAGCAGCCCTCACTACACTAGCACAGATACGCAGTATTTT
clone size: -
D gene: -
J gene: TRBJ2-3
CDR3 length: 15
V gene: TRBV7-6

CDR3 protein: CACQAGVTEAFF
CDR3 DNA: TGTGCCTGCCAGGCGGGGGTAACTGAAGCTTTCTTT
clone size: -
D gene: -
J gene: TRBJ1-1
CDR3 length: 12
V gene: TRBV30

CDR3 protein: CASSERGLGTVNEQFF
CDR3 DNA: TGTGCCAGCAGTGAAAGAGGACTAGGGACTGTGAATGAGCAGTTCTTC
clone size: -
D gene: TRBD2
J gene: TRBJ2-1
CDR3 length: 16
V gene: TRBV6-1

CDR3 protein: CASSKVEETQYF
CDR3 DNA: TGTGCCAGCAGCAAAGTAGAGGAGACCCAGTACTTC
clone size: -
D gene: -
J gene: TRBJ2-5
CDR3 length: 12
V gene: TRBV21-1

CDR3 protein: CASSYLGYEQFF
CDR3 DNA: TGTGCCAGCAGTTACTTGGGCTATGAGCAGTTCTTC
clone size: -
D gene: -
J gene: TRBJ2-1
CDR3 length: 12
V gene: TRBV6-2/TRBV6-3

CDR3 protein: CASRGGPYNSPLHF
CDR3 DNA: TGTGCCAGCAGGGGGGGGCCCTATAATTCACCCCTCCACTTT
clone size: -
D gene: -
J gene: TRBJ1-6
CDR3 length: 14
V gene: TRBV6-5

CDR3 protein: CASSLGQPNTEAFF
CDR3 DNA: TGCGCCAGCAGCTTGGGACAGCCTAACACTGAAGCTTTCTTT
clone size: -
D gene: -
J gene: TRBJ1-1
CDR3 length: 14
V gene: TRBV5-1

CDR3 protein: CASSLEGTGLNEQYF
CDR3 DNA: TGCGCCAGCAGCTTGGAGGGGACAGGCTTAAACGAGCAGTACTTC
clone size: -
D gene: TRBD1
J gene: TRBJ2-7
CDR3 length: 15
V gene: TRBV5-1

CDR3 protein: CASSLEQGWYEQYF
CDR3 DNA: TGCGCCAGCAGCTTGGAACAGGGGTGGTACGAGCAGTACTTC
clone size: few
D gene: TRBD1
J gene: TRBJ2-7
CDR3 length: 14
V gene: TRBV5-1

CDR3 protein: CASSGGSYTGELFF
CDR3 DNA: TGTGCCAGCAGCGGCGGGAGCTACACCGGGGAGCTGTTTTTT
clone size: -
D gene: TRBD2
J gene: TRBJ2-2
CDR3 length: 14
V gene: TRBV9

CDR3 protein: CASSSKASAYNEQFF
CDR3 DNA: TGTGCCAGTAGTTCGAAGGCTAGCGCATACAATGAGCAGTTCTTC
clone size: -
D gene: -
J gene: TRBJ2-1
CDR3 length: 15
V gene: TRBV19

CDR3 protein: CATSTHFNEQFF
CDR3 DNA: TGTGCCACCAGCACTCACTTCAATGAGCAGTTCTTC
clone size: -
D gene: -
J gene: TRBJ2-1
CDR3 length: 12
V gene: TRBV15

CDR3 protein: CASSETGEADTQYF
CDR3 DNA: TGTGCCAGCAGTGAAACAGGGGAGGCAGATACGCAGTATTTT
clone size: few
D gene: -
J gene: TRBJ2-3
CDR3 length: 14
V gene: TRBV6-1

CDR3 protein: CASSYSTGGTEAFF
CDR3 DNA: TGTGCCAGCAGTTACTCGACAGGGGGGACTGAAGCTTTCTTT
clone size: -
D gene: TRBD1
J gene: TRBJ1-1
CDR3 length: 14
V gene: TRBV6-6

CDR3 protein: CASSESLGGTQYF
CDR3 DNA: TGTGCCAGCAGTGAGTCCCTCGGCGGGACCCAGTACTTC
clone size: -
D gene: -
J gene: TRBJ2-5
CDR3 length: 13
V gene: TRBV6-4

CDR3 protein: CASSPRDGLSYNEQFF
CDR3 DNA: TGTGCCAGCAGTCCCAGGGACGGACTATCCTACAATGAGCAGTTCTTC
clone size: -
D gene: -
J gene: TRBJ2-1
CDR3 length: 16
V gene: TRBV28

CDR3 protein: CASSLWGTSGPGDTQYF
CDR3 DNA: TGTGCCAGCAGTTTATGGGGGACTAGCGGGCCTGGGGATACGCAGTATTTT
clone size: -
D gene: TRBD2
J gene: TRBJ2-3
CDR3 length: 17
V gene: TRBV28

CDR3 protein: CASSYSSGGEQFF
CDR3 DNA: TGTGCCAGCAGTTACTCGAGCGGAGGTGAGCAGTTCTTC
clone size: once
D gene: -
J gene: TRBJ2-1
CDR3 length: 13
V gene: TRBV6-2/TRBV6-3

CDR3 protein: CASSSTGNYGYTF
CDR3 DNA: TGTGCCAGCAGCTCGACAGGGAACTATGGCTACACCTTC
clone size: -
D gene: TRBD1
J gene: TRBJ1-2
CDR3 length: 13
V gene: TRBV5-4

CDR3 protein: CASIQGEMNTEAFF
CDR3 DNA: TGTGCCAGTATCCAGGGGGAAATGAACACTGAAGCTTTCTTT
clone size: once
D gene: TRBD1
J gene: TRBJ1-1
CDR3 length: 14
V gene: TRBV19

CDR3 protein: CASSSIAGGADTQYF
CDR3 DNA: TGTGCCAGCAGCTCGATAGCGGGAGGCGCAGATACGCAGTATTTT
clone size: -
D gene: TRBD2
J gene: TRBJ2-3
CDR3 length: 15
V gene: TRBV7-3

CDR3 protein: CASSHTGSSYNEQFF
CDR3 DNA: TGTGCCAGCAGCCACACAGGGAGCTCCTACAATGAGCAGTTCTTC
clone size: once
D gene: -
J gene: TRBJ2-1
CDR3 length: 15
V gene: TRBV11-2

CDR3 protein: CASNMDRYTGELFF
CDR3 DNA: TGCGCCAGCAACATGGACAGATACACCGGGGAGCTGTTTTTT
clone size: -
D gene: -
J gene: TRBJ2-2
CDR3 length: 14
V gene: TRBV5-1

CDR3 protein: CASSQQGAFTEAFF
CDR3 DNA: TGTGCCAGCAGTCAACAGGGGGCCTTCACTGAAGCTTTCTTT
clone size: few
D gene: TRBD1
J gene: TRBJ1-1
CDR3 length: 14
V gene: TRBV2

CDR3 protein: CASSSLDRYEQYF
CDR3 DNA: TGTGCCAGTAGTTCGTTGGACAGATACGAGCAGTACTTC
clone size: -
D gene: -
J gene: TRBJ2-7
CDR3 length: 13
V gene: TRBV19

CDR3 protein: CAILGGQGAINSYTQYF
CDR3 DNA: TGTGCCATCCTCGGGGGACAGGGGGCCATAAATTCGTATACGCAGTATTTT
clone size: once
D gene: TRBD1
J gene: TRBJ2-3
CDR3 length: 17
V gene: TRBV2

CDR3 protein: CASSPEGLANSPLHF
CDR3 DNA: TGTGCCAGCAGCCCAGAGGGATTGGCTAATTCACCCCTCCACTTT
clone size: once
D gene: -
J gene: TRBJ1-6
CDR3 length: 15
V gene: TRBV9

CDR3 protein: CASSEWRQNNQPQHF
CDR3 DNA: TGTGCCAGCAGTGAATGGAGGCAGAACAATCAGCCCCAGCATTTT
clone size: -
D gene: -
J gene: TRBJ1-5
CDR3 length: 15
V gene: TRBV6-1

CDR3 protein: CASSPSLWYQGMSLSLAF
CDR3 DNA: TGTGCCAGCAGCCCCTCTCTGTGGTACCAGGGGATGTCCCTATCCTTGGCTTTT
clone size: -
D gene: -
J gene: TRBJ1-6
CDR3 length: 18
V gene: TRBV28

CDR3 protein: CASSYWQKDNYGYTF
CDR3 DNA: TGTGCCAGCAGTTACTGGCAGAAAGATAACTATGGCTACACCTTC
clone size: -
D gene: -
J gene: TRBJ1-2
CDR3 length: 15
V gene: TRBV6-2/TRBV6-3

CDR3 protein: CASSSPGGREVEQYF
CDR3 DNA: TGTGCCAGCAGTTCCCCCGGGGGGCGGGAGGTCGAGCAGTACTTC
clone size: -
D gene: TRBD2
J gene: TRBJ2-7
CDR3 length: 15
V gene: TRBV6-5

CDR3 protein: CASSPSSEVRSPLHF
CDR3 DNA: TGCGCCAGCAGTCCGTCTTCCGAGGTTCGGTCACCCCTCCACTTT
clone size: -
D gene: -
J gene: TRBJ1-6
CDR3 length: 15
V gene: TRBV5-1

CDR3 protein: CAISETSGRETQYF
CDR3 DNA: TGTGCCATCAGTGAGACTAGCGGGAGAGAGACCCAGTACTTC
clone size: once
D gene: TRBD2
J gene: TRBJ2-5
CDR3 length: 14
V gene: TRBV10-3

CDR3 protein: CASSPYGTPNTEAFF
CDR3 DNA: TGCGCCAGCAGCCCCTACGGGACACCGAACACTGAAGCTTTCTTT
clone size: once
D gene: -
J gene: TRBJ1-1
CDR3 length: 15
V gene: TRBV5-1

CDR3 protein: CASHRGGNEQFF
CDR3 DNA: TGTGCCAGCCACAGGGGGGGCAATGAGCAGTTCTTC
clone size: -
D gene: -
J gene: TRBJ2-1
CDR3 length: 12
V gene: TRBV6-5